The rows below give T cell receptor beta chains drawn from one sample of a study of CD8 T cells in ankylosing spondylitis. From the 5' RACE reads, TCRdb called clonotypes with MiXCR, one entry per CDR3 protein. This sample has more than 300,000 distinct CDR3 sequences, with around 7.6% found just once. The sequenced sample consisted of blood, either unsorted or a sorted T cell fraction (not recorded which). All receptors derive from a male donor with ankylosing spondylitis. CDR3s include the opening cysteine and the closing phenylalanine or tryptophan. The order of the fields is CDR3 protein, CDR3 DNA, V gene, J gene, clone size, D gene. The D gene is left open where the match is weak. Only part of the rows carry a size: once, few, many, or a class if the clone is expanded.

CDR3 protein: CASSLAGSGINEQFF
CDR3 DNA: TGTGCCAGCAGCTTGGCGGGGAGCGGGATCAATGAGCAGTTCTTC
V gene: TRBV7-3
J gene: TRBJ2-1
clone size: few
D gene: TRBD2

CDR3 protein: CASSQDLRAGGETQYF
CDR3 DNA: TGTGCCAGCAGCCAGGATCTTCGAGCGGGTGGAGAGACCCAGTACTTC
V gene: TRBV4-2
J gene: TRBJ2-5
clone size: NA
D gene: NA

CDR3 protein: CACKRVGTEAFF
CDR3 DNA: TGTGCCTGCAAGCGGGTTGGAACTGAAGCTTTCTTT
V gene: TRBV6-1
J gene: TRBJ1-1
clone size: once
D gene: NA

CDR3 protein: CASSHGLARTYEQYF
CDR3 DNA: TGTGCCAGCAGCCACGGACTAGCGAGAACCTACGAGCAGTACTTC
V gene: TRBV27
J gene: TRBJ2-7
clone size: NA
D gene: TRBD2

CDR3 protein: CASSFPDRYNEQFF
CDR3 DNA: TGTGCCAGCAGCTTCCCAGATAGATACAATGAGCAGTTCTTC
V gene: TRBV11-2
J gene: TRBJ2-1
clone size: many
D gene: NA

CDR3 protein: CASGQVPTSTDTQYF
CDR3 DNA: TGCGCCAGCGGACAGGTTCCCACTAGCACAGATACGCAGTATTTT
V gene: TRBV5-1
J gene: TRBJ2-3
clone size: NA
D gene: TRBD1

CDR3 protein: CASSFVRAGNHEQYF
CDR3 DNA: TGCGCCAGCAGCTTTGTCAGGGCGGGGAACCACGAGCAGTACTTC
V gene: TRBV5-1
J gene: TRBJ2-7
clone size: few
D gene: NA

CDR3 protein: CSALGLAGVGEQFF
CDR3 DNA: TGCAGTGCTCTGGGACTAGCGGGAGTGGGTGAGCAGTTCTTC
V gene: TRBV20-1
J gene: TRBJ2-1
clone size: NA
D gene: TRBD2

CDR3 protein: CASSQDPGIPTDTQYF
CDR3 DNA: TGCGCCAGCAGCCAAGATCCCGGGATCCCCACAGATACGCAGTATTTT
V gene: TRBV4-1
J gene: TRBJ2-3
clone size: few
D gene: NA

CDR3 protein: CASSRREGVSYEQFF
CDR3 DNA: TGTGCCAGCAGCCGCAGAGAGGGAGTTAGCTATGAGCAGTTCTTC
V gene: TRBV7-9
J gene: TRBJ2-1
clone size: few
D gene: NA

CDR3 protein: CASRGIASGNQETQYF
CDR3 DNA: TGCGCCAGCCGGGGGATCGCTAGCGGGAATCAAGAGACCCAGTACTTC
V gene: TRBV5-1
J gene: TRBJ2-5
clone size: NA
D gene: TRBD2

CDR3 protein: CSSTGGGTYNEQFF
CDR3 DNA: TGCAGTTCCACAGGGGGAGGAACCTACAATGAGCAGTTCTTC
V gene: TRBV20-1
J gene: TRBJ2-1
clone size: few
D gene: TRBD1

CDR3 protein: CASSLQQFYEQYF
CDR3 DNA: TGCGCCAGCAGCTTGCAACAGTTCTACGAGCAGTACTTC
V gene: TRBV5-1
J gene: TRBJ2-7
clone size: NA
D gene: NA

CDR3 protein: CASSLEGRGNQPQHF
CDR3 DNA: TGCGCCAGCAGCTTGGAGGGCAGGGGCAATCAGCCCCAGCATTTT
V gene: TRBV5-1
J gene: TRBJ1-5
clone size: many
D gene: NA

CDR3 protein: CASSRGAGVTYEQYF
CDR3 DNA: TGTGCCAGCAGTCGCGGAGCGGGAGTCACCTACGAGCAGTACTTC
V gene: TRBV14
J gene: TRBJ2-7
clone size: few
D gene: TRBD2

CDR3 protein: CASSLNLVDGSPQFF
CDR3 DNA: TGTGCCAGCAGCTTAAATCTCGTTGACGGCTCCCCGCAGTTCTTC
V gene: TRBV7-3
J gene: TRBJ2-1
clone size: few
D gene: NA

CDR3 protein: CASSLSAVWAGNEQFF
CDR3 DNA: TGCGCCAGCAGCTTGTCGGCTGTATGGGCAGGGAATGAGCAGTTCTTC
V gene: TRBV5-1
J gene: TRBJ2-1
clone size: NA
D gene: NA

CDR3 protein: CATSRAGLTGTEQFF
CDR3 DNA: TGTGCCACCAGCAGAGCCGGCCTTACAGGGACTGAGCAGTTCTTC
V gene: TRBV15
J gene: TRBJ2-1
clone size: NA
D gene: NA

CDR3 protein: CASSLAADRGRTGELFF
CDR3 DNA: TGTGCCAGCAGCTTAGCGGCGGACAGGGGGCGTACCGGGGAGCTGTTTTTT
V gene: TRBV7-9
J gene: TRBJ2-2
clone size: NA
D gene: TRBD1

CDR3 protein: CASSQDFLPPDTQYF
CDR3 DNA: TGCGCCAGCAGCCAAGATTTTCTCCCCCCAGATACGCAGTATTTT
V gene: TRBV4-3
J gene: TRBJ2-3
clone size: NA
D gene: NA

CDR3 protein: CASSNYREQFF
CDR3 DNA: TGTGCCAGCAGCAACTACCGTGAGCAGTTCTTC
V gene: TRBV7-2
J gene: TRBJ2-1
clone size: NA
D gene: NA

CDR3 protein: CASSLSGGASSYEQYF
CDR3 DNA: TGTGCCAGCAGCTTATCCGGGGGAGCTAGCTCCTACGAGCAGTACTTC
V gene: TRBV7-3
J gene: TRBJ2-7
clone size: few
D gene: NA

CDR3 protein: CASSFRGDEQFF
CDR3 DNA: TGCGCCAGCAGCTTCAGGGGCGATGAGCAGTTCTTC
V gene: TRBV5-1
J gene: TRBJ2-1
clone size: many
D gene: NA

CDR3 protein: CASSSHGTSYADTQCF
CDR3 DNA: TGTGCCAGCAGCTCCCACGGGACTAGTTACGCAGATACGCAGTGTTTT
V gene: TRBV11-2
J gene: TRBJ2-3
clone size: NA
D gene: TRBD2

CDR3 protein: CASSYEGNTIYF
CDR3 DNA: TGTGCCAGCAGCTACGAAGGAAACACCATATATTTT
V gene: TRBV6-6
J gene: TRBJ1-3
clone size: many
D gene: NA

CDR3 protein: CATSRDRVGSLGETQYF
CDR3 DNA: TGTGCCACCAGCAGAGATCGGGTAGGCAGTCTCGGAGAGACCCAGTACTTC
V gene: TRBV15
J gene: TRBJ2-5
clone size: NA
D gene: NA

CDR3 protein: CASKKTGGNGNTIYF
CDR3 DNA: TGTGCCAGCAAGAAGACAGGGGGGAATGGAAACACCATATATTTT
V gene: TRBV12-3/TRBV12-4
J gene: TRBJ1-3
clone size: few
D gene: TRBD1

CDR3 protein: CASSQIESSYEQYF
CDR3 DNA: TGCGCCAGCAGCCAAATAGAAAGCTCCTACGAGCAGTACTTC
V gene: TRBV4-3
J gene: TRBJ2-7
clone size: few
D gene: NA

CDR3 protein: CASSPRDGRSLYGYTF
CDR3 DNA: TGTGCCAGCAGTCCAAGGGACGGACGCTCTCTCTATGGCTACACCTTC
V gene: TRBV7-6
J gene: TRBJ1-2
clone size: few
D gene: NA

CDR3 protein: CASTEGGPYEQYF
CDR3 DNA: TGTGCCAGCACTGAGGGAGGGCCGTACGAGCAGTACTTC
V gene: TRBV28
J gene: TRBJ2-7
clone size: few
D gene: TRBD2

CDR3 protein: CSARDFGGNNEQFF
CDR3 DNA: TGCAGTGCTAGAGATTTCGGGGGAAACAATGAGCAGTTCTTC
V gene: TRBV20-1
J gene: TRBJ2-1
clone size: few
D gene: NA

CDR3 protein: CASSPRATNQPQHF
CDR3 DNA: TGTGCCAGCAGTCCCCGGGCTACTAATCAGCCCCAGCATTTT
V gene: TRBV6-2/TRBV6-3
J gene: TRBJ1-5
clone size: many
D gene: NA

CDR3 protein: CSASSPPGLLRNEQFF
CDR3 DNA: TGCAGTGCTAGTAGCCCACCAGGACTCCTACGAAATGAGCAGTTCTTC
V gene: TRBV20-1
J gene: TRBJ2-1
clone size: NA
D gene: NA

CDR3 protein: CASSSARTGIYEQYF
CDR3 DNA: TGTGCCAGCAGCTCAGCCAGGACAGGGATATACGAGCAGTACTTC
V gene: TRBV7-2
J gene: TRBJ2-7
clone size: few
D gene: TRBD1

CDR3 protein: CASSPPGSQRETQYF
CDR3 DNA: TGTGCCAGCTCACCACCAGGTTCGCAACGAGAGACCCAGTACTTC
V gene: TRBV18
J gene: TRBJ2-5
clone size: NA
D gene: NA

CDR3 protein: CASSLAMGGQYGYTF
CDR3 DNA: TGTGCCAGCAGCTTGGCTATGGGGGGACAGTATGGCTACACCTTC
V gene: TRBV7-2
J gene: TRBJ1-2
clone size: few
D gene: TRBD1

CDR3 protein: CASSQRQGANEQFF
CDR3 DNA: TGTGCCAGCAGCCAGAGACAGGGGGCTAATGAGCAGTTCTTC
V gene: TRBV7-9
J gene: TRBJ2-1
clone size: NA
D gene: TRBD1

CDR3 protein: CSAREAGGTDTQYF
CDR3 DNA: TGCAGTGCTAGAGAAGCGGGAGGGACAGATACGCAGTATTTT
V gene: TRBV20-1
J gene: TRBJ2-3
clone size: few
D gene: TRBD2

CDR3 protein: CASSLTDREINNEQFF
CDR3 DNA: TGCGCCAGCAGCTTGACGGACAGGGAAATAAACAATGAGCAGTTCTTC
V gene: TRBV5-1
J gene: TRBJ2-1
clone size: many
D gene: TRBD1

CDR3 protein: CASSQEGWREQFF
CDR3 DNA: TGCGCCAGCAGCCAAGAGGGTTGGAGGGAGCAGTTCTTC
V gene: TRBV4-1
J gene: TRBJ2-1
clone size: many
D gene: NA

CDR3 protein: CASSALAGAQYF
CDR3 DNA: TGTGCCAGCAGTGCACTAGCGGGGGCGCAGTATTTT
V gene: TRBV12-3/TRBV12-4
J gene: TRBJ2-3
clone size: few
D gene: TRBD2

CDR3 protein: CASRPHEGRTGVNEQYF
CDR3 DNA: TGTGCCAGCAGACCACACGAGGGGAGGACAGGGGTAAACGAGCAGTACTTC
V gene: TRBV27
J gene: TRBJ2-7
clone size: few
D gene: TRBD1

CDR3 protein: CSARSPTGGTGDYGYTF
CDR3 DNA: TGCAGTGCTAGATCCCCGACGGGGGGGACAGGGGACTATGGCTACACCTTC
V gene: TRBV20-1
J gene: TRBJ1-2
clone size: many
D gene: TRBD1

CDR3 protein: CASSQARTGVEAFF
CDR3 DNA: TGTGCCAGCAGCCAAGCCAGGACAGGGGTTGAAGCTTTCTTT
V gene: TRBV14
J gene: TRBJ1-1
clone size: few
D gene: TRBD1

CDR3 protein: CASSGAGVYEQYF
CDR3 DNA: TGTGCCAGCAGTGGCGCAGGGGTCTACGAGCAGTACTTC
V gene: TRBV6-1
J gene: TRBJ2-7
clone size: many
D gene: NA

CDR3 protein: CATSRAPGQEDYEQYF
CDR3 DNA: TGTGCCACCAGCAGGGCTCCCGGACAGGAGGACTACGAGCAGTACTTC
V gene: TRBV15
J gene: TRBJ2-7
clone size: few
D gene: TRBD1

CDR3 protein: CASSSTGSHTEAFF
CDR3 DNA: TGTGCCAGCAGCTCTACAGGGTCTCACACTGAAGCTTTCTTT
V gene: TRBV7-9
J gene: TRBJ1-1
clone size: NA
D gene: NA

CDR3 protein: CASSLWGADNQPQHF
CDR3 DNA: TGTGCCAGCAGTTTATGGGGGGCTGATAATCAGCCCCAGCATTTT
V gene: TRBV12-3/TRBV12-4
J gene: TRBJ1-5
clone size: many
D gene: NA

CDR3 protein: CASSFAELSYEQYF
CDR3 DNA: TGCGCCAGCAGCTTCGCGGAACTCTCCTACGAGCAGTACTTC
V gene: TRBV5-1
J gene: TRBJ2-7
clone size: many
D gene: NA

CDR3 protein: CASTTGLAGSSYNEQFF
CDR3 DNA: TGCGCCAGCACTACCGGACTAGCGGGTAGCTCCTACAATGAGCAGTTCTTC
V gene: TRBV5-1
J gene: TRBJ2-1
clone size: NA
D gene: TRBD2

CDR3 protein: CASSLTRQYGYTF
CDR3 DNA: TGTGCCAGCAGTTTAACCCGACAGTATGGCTACACCTTC
V gene: TRBV28
J gene: TRBJ1-2
clone size: few
D gene: NA

CDR3 protein: CSAREPSGPSTDTQYF
CDR3 DNA: TGCAGTGCTAGAGAACCTAGCGGCCCTAGCACAGATACGCAGTATTTT
V gene: TRBV20-1
J gene: TRBJ2-3
clone size: NA
D gene: TRBD2

CDR3 protein: CASSPASGRTDTQYF
CDR3 DNA: TGTGCCAGCAGTCCTGCTAGCGGGCGCACAGATACGCAGTATTTT
V gene: TRBV27
J gene: TRBJ2-3
clone size: NA
D gene: TRBD2

CDR3 protein: CASSKGQESSYNEQFF
CDR3 DNA: TGTGCCAGCAGCAAAGGACAGGAGAGCTCCTACAATGAGCAGTTCTTC
V gene: TRBV11-1
J gene: TRBJ2-1
clone size: NA
D gene: TRBD1

CDR3 protein: CSAPRTENTGELFF
CDR3 DNA: TGCAGTGCTCCCCGGACCGAGAACACCGGGGAGCTGTTTTTT
V gene: TRBV20-1
J gene: TRBJ2-2
clone size: NA
D gene: NA